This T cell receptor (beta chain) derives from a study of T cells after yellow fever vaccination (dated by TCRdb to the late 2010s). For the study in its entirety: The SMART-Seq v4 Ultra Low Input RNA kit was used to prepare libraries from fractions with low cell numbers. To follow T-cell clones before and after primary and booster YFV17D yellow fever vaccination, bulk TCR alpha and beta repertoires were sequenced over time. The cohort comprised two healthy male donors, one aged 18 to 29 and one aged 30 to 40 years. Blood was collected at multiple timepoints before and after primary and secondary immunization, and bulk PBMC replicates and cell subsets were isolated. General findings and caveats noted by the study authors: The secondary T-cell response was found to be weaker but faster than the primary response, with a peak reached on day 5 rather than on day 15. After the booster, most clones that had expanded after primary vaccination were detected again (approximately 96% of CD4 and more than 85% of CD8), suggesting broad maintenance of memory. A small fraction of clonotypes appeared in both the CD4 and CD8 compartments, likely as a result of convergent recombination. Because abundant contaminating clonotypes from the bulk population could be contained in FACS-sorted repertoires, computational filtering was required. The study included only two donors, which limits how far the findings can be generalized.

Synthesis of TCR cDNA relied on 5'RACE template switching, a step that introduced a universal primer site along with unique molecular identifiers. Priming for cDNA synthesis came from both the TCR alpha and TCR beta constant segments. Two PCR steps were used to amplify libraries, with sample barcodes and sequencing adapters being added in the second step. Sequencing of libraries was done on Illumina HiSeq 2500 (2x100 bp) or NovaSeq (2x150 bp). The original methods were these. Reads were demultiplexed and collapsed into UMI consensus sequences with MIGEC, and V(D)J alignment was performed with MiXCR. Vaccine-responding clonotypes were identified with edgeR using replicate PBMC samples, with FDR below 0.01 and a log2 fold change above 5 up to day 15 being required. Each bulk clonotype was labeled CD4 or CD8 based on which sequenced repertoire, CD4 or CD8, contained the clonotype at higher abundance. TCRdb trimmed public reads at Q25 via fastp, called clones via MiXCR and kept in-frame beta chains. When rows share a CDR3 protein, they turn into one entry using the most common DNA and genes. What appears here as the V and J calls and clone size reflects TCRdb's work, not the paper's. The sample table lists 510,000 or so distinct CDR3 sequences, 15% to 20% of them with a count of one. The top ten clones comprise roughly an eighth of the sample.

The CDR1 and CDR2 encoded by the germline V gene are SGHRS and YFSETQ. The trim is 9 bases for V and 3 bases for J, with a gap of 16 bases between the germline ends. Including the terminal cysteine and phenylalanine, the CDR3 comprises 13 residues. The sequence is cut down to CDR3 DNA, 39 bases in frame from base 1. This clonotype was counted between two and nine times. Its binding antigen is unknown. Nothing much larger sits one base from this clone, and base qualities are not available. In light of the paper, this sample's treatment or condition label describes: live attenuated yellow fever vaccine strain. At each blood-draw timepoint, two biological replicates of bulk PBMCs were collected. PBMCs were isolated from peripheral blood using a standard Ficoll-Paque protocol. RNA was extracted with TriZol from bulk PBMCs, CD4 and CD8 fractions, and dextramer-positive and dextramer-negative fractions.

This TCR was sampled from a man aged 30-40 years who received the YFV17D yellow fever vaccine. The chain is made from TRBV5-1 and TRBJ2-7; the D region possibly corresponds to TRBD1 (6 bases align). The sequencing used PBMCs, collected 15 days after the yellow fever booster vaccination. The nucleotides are TGCGCCACTTCGGACAGCCCAAACTACGAGCAGTACTTC. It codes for CATSDSPNYEQYF.